One and the same sample provided the 27 T cell receptor beta chains below, sequenced in a study of cytomegalovirus exposure and HLA in healthy donors (dated by TCRdb to 2015 to 2018). Library creation used the immunoSEQ multiplex PCR assay. A mixture of 60 forward primers for TCR Vbeta segments and 13 reverse primers for TCR Jbeta segments was used in the multiplex PCR. As stored in TCRdb, this immuneACCESS dataset retains in-frame rearrangements with V and J assigned. A fraction of the clones does not appear; measured against another copy, unresolved V genes explain less than half of the discrepancy, and the remainder lacks a known reason. Across this sample there are about 130,000 clones, with about 82% seen only once. About 4.3% of the sample belongs to the ten largest clones. The sample was PBMCs. The receptors were sampled from a man under 40 in good health.

This clone was counted a single time. This sequence joins TRBV5-1 and TRBJ2-7; D remains ambiguous. V lost 4 bases and J lost 7, with 12 bases in between. The germline CDR1 and CDR2 sequences are SGHRS and YFSETQ. The length of the CDR3 is 12 residues. The CDR3 nucleotides read TGCGCCAGCAGCGCCCAAAGTCGGGAGCAGTACTTC. Its translation is CASSAQSREQYF.

V and J are TRBV7-9 and TRBJ2-1, with 11 bases that match TRBD2. The CDR3 contains 15 residues. The V segment lost 4 bases and the J segment 8 bases; nucleotides outside the gene matches: 7. CDR1 is SEHNR and CDR2 is FQNEAQ in the germline V gene (reference sequence). The CDR3 sequence is CASSSRTSGLDEQFF. In DNA form, the CDR3 reads TGTGCCAGCAGCTCCCGGACTAGCGGGCTCGATGAGCAGTTCTTC.

This rearrangement joins TRBV4-1 to TRBJ1-5; 7 bases match TRBD1. CDR3 size: 17 residues. Germline CDR1 is MGHRA and CDR2 is YSYEKL. V shed 4 bases, J shed 0 bases, and the junction held 9 bases outside the gene matches. Here the CDR3 DNA reads TGCGCCAGCAGCCCTCGACAGGGCTTAGATAGCAATCAGCCCCAGCATTTT. This sequence encodes CASSPRQGLDSNQPQHF.

The chain couples TRBV11-2 to TRBJ1-1; no clear D. Germline loops: CDR1 SGHAT, CDR2 FQNNGV. Trimming cost V 0 bases and J 1 base, with 12 bases left between them. The CDR3 covers 16 residues. In nucleotides, the CDR3 is TGTGCCAGCAGCTTAGATCCGGTGAGGAGGAACACTGAAGCTTTCTTT. This codes for CASSLDPVRRNTEAFF.

The chain is built from TRBV7-9 and TRBJ1-2; TRBD1 is a possible D gene (6 bases). The CDR3 runs to 15 residues. Germline V lookup: CDR1 SEHNR, CDR2 FQNEAQ (reference sequence). V was trimmed by 2 bases and J by 5 bases, leaving 15 bases between them. The CDR3 is CASSLPGRGNYGYTF. The CDR3 coding sequence is TGTGCCAGCAGCTTACCTGGCAGGGGAAATTATGGCTACACCTTC.

The chain links TRBV28 to TRBJ1-2; D is possibly TRBD1 (5 bases). V lost 3 bases and J 3 bases, leaving 14 bases between the germline ends. This CDR3 comprises 15 residues. The germline CDR1 and CDR2 sequences are MDHEN and SYDVKM. CDR3: CASSFPLGGDYGYTF. For the CDR3, the DNA is TGTGCCAGCAGTTTCCCCCTCGGGGGAGACTATGGCTACACCTTC.

The chain uses TRBV6-6 and TRBJ2-1; a possible D gene is TRBD1 (6 bases). Germline CDR1 is MNHNY and CDR2 is SVGAGI (reference sequence). The V gene lost 5 bases and the J gene lost 0 bases, with 11 bases spanning the gap. The CDR3 runs 15 residues. This CDR3 is CASSPTGSSYNEQFF. For the CDR3, the DNA is TGTGCCAGCAGTCCCACAGGGAGCTCCTACAATGAGCAGTTCTTC.

The chain combines TRBV25-1 with TRBJ2-3, with TRBD2 matching 7 bases. V was clipped by 5 bases and J by 0 bases; unmatched bases: 2. The germline V gene encodes CDR1 MGHDK and CDR2 SYGVNS. The CDR3 is made up of 14 amino acids. The CDR3 DNA reads as TGTGCCAGCAGTCTGGGGGGGAGCACAGATACGCAGTATTTT. This sequence encodes CASSLGGSTDTQYF.

The rearrangement links TRBV7-9 to TRBJ2-5; TRBD1 aligns across 8 bases. Germline lookup yields CDR1 SEHNR and CDR2 FQNEAQ (reference sequence). V was clipped by 5 bases and J by 7 bases; unmatched bases: 6. The CDR3 is made up of 13 amino acids. The CDR3 DNA is TGTGCCAGCAGCCCGACAGGGGTGGCGACCCAGTACTTC. Its translation is CASSPTGVATQYF.

The chain links TRBV7-8 to TRBJ2-5; 14 nucleotides agree with TRBD2. Germline CDR1 is SGHVS and CDR2 is FQNEAQ. The CDR3 consists of 17 residues. Germline trimming cut 3 bases from V and 4 bases from J; bases unmatched to any gene: 7. DNA for the CDR3: TGTGCCAGCAGCTTCTTGACTAGCGGGAGGGAGGGAGAGACCCAGTACTTC. Its protein is CASSFLTSGREGETQYF.

This clone was counted only a few times. V gene TRBV7-3 combines with J gene TRBJ2-2, with D maybe TRBD2 (5 bases). The CDR3 has 19 residues. Germline lookup yields CDR1 SGHTA and CDR2 FQGTGA. Trimming pared 5 bases from V and 0 bases from J, leaving 22 bases between. The DNA of the CDR3 is TGTGCCAGCAGCCCCCTGGTGGCGGGTCGGTTCGCGAACACCGGGGAGCTGTTTTTT. This sequence encodes CASSPLVAGRFANTGELFF.

The V gene is TRBV7-3, the J gene TRBJ1-5, with D uncertain. Trimming cost V 5 bases and J 9 bases, with 14 bases left between them. This CDR3 has 13 amino acids. Germline V lookup: CDR1 SGHTA, CDR2 FQGTGA. In nucleotides, the CDR3 is TGTGCCAGCAGCCCTGACCGCGGCGGGCCCCAGCATTTT. It is translated as CASSPDRGGPQHF.

This chain joins TRBV27 and TRBJ2-1; 7 positions agree with TRBD1. This CDR3 is built from 16 residues. V was pared by 0 bases and J by 2 bases, with 4 bases of the junction left unmatched. Per the germline V gene, CDR1 is MNHEY and CDR2 is SMNVEV (reference sequence). The chain's CDR3 is CASSLSRQGPYNEQFF. CDR3 bases: TGTGCCAGCAGTTTATCGAGACAGGGTCCCTACAATGAGCAGTTCTTC.

The CDR3 protein is CAWSDLGRQPQHF. The CDR3 DNA follows: TGTGCCTGGAGTGATTTGGGGCGCCAGCCCCAGCATTTT. The gene calls are TRBV30 and TRBJ1-5; maybe TRBD1 (5 bases). The V gene lost 1 base and the J gene lost 7 bases, with 11 bases spanning the gap. CDR1 and CDR2 from the germline V gene are GTSNPN and SVGIG (reference sequence). This CDR3 is built from 13 residues.

This clone was counted only a few times. This sequence joins TRBV4-3 and TRBJ2-7, with D tentatively TRBD1 (6 bases). Looked up from germline, CDR1 is LGHNA and CDR2 is YSLEER. The germline V and J ends were trimmed by 0 bases and 3 bases, with 15 bases remaining between them. CDR3 length equals 16 residues. CDR3: CASSQEPRDTSYEQYF. CDR3 DNA: TGCGCCAGCAGCCAAGAACCACGGGACACAAGCTACGAGCAGTACTTC.

The chain carries TRBV4-1 and TRBJ1-1; no clear D. Germline CDR1 reads MGHRA; CDR2 reads YSYEKL. The V gene lost 2 bases and the J gene lost 3 bases, with 16 bases spanning the gap. The CDR3 runs to 16 residues. The CDR3: CASSQPTRAAHTEAFF. The CDR3, as DNA: TGCGCCAGCAGCCAACCCACGCGGGCAGCGCACACTGAAGCTTTCTTT.

This sequence joins TRBV5-5 and TRBJ2-7; 7 bases map to TRBD2. J gave up 6 bases and V 3 bases, and 6 bases lay outside the gene matches. Germline V gives CDR1 SGHKS, CDR2 YYEKEE (reference sequence). The CDR3 spans 13 residues. DNA of the CDR3: TGTGCCAGCAGCTGGCGCAGGGAGGGCGAGCAGTACTTC. It specifies CASSWRREGEQYF.

This chain joins TRBV18 and TRBJ2-1; 7 bases are shared with TRBD2. This CDR3 has 15 residues. V shed 0 bases and J 15 bases; nucleotides not matched to a gene: 14. The germline gives CDR1 KGHSH, CDR2 LQKENI. CDR3 amino acids: CASSPPGEGTARVFF. Here the CDR3 DNA reads TGTGCCAGCTCACCACCGGGGGAGGGGACCGCCCGGGTGTTCTTC. The whole variable domain, filled in from reference TRBV18 and TRBJ2-1, reads NAGVMQNPRHLVRRRGQEARLRCSPMKGHSHVYWYRQLPEEGLKFMVYLQKENIIDESGMPKERFSAEFPKEGPSILRIQQVVRGDSAAYFCASSPPGEGTARVFFGPGTRLTVL.

The chain has TRBV14 and TRBJ2-6; no clear D. This CDR3 spans 13 amino acids. CDR1 is SGHDN, CDR2 FVKESK, per germline. The CDR3 coding sequence is TGTGCGCAGAGGCTCTCTGGGGCCAACGTCCTGACTTTC. It codes for CAQRLSGANVLTF.

This chain joins TRBV20-1 and TRBJ2-1; 9 bases align to TRBD2. This CDR3 contains 11 residues. Per the germline V gene, CDR1 is DFQATT and CDR2 is SNEGSKA (reference sequence). The trim removed 6 bases at V and 13 bases at J, leaving 7 bases unmatched. This CDR3 is CSASGTSHQFF. CDR3 coding DNA: TGCAGTGCGTCCGGGACTAGCCACCAGTTCTTC.

The rearrangement links TRBV6-1 to TRBJ2-6; D may be TRBD1 (6 bases). The CDR3 has 16 amino acids. CDR1 MNHNS and CDR2 SASEGT come from the germline V gene. V shed 0 bases and J shed 4 bases, with 10 bases lying between them. CDR3: CASSEAQGSGANVLTF. The CDR3 DNA reads as TGTGCCAGCAGTGAAGCCCAGGGGTCAGGGGCCAACGTCCTGACTTTC.

V and J are TRBV6-1 and TRBJ2-7; 8 bases fit TRBD1. The CDR3 runs to 15 residues. V lost 4 bases, J lost 1 base, and 6 bases stayed unmatched. Germline V gene data show CDR1 as MNHNS and CDR2 as SASEGT. The CDR3 DNA sequence: TGTGCCAGCAGTGCGGGCAGGGGGCTATCCTACGAGCAGTACTTC. Its translation is CASSAGRGLSYEQYF.

The chain carries TRBV18 and TRBJ2-4, with D possibly matching TRBD2 (6 bases). This CDR3 comprises 14 residues. Trimming cost V 3 bases and J 8 bases, with 14 bases left between them. CDR1 is KGHSH and CDR2 is LQKENI in the germline V gene. DNA of the CDR3: TGTGCCAGCTCACCGGCCGGGAGCGGTGACATTCAGTACTTC. Its protein is CASSPAGSGDIQYF. Variable domain in full (rest from reference TRBV18 and TRBJ2-4): NAGVMQNPRHLVRRRGQEARLRCSPMKGHSHVYWYRQLPEEGLKFMVYLQKENIIDESGMPKERFSAEFPKEGPSILRIQQVVRGDSAAYFCASSPAGSGDIQYFGAGTRLSVL.

The chain links TRBV4-2 to TRBJ2-2, with D possibly TRBD1 on 6 matching bases. From germline, CDR1 is LGHNA and CDR2 YNFKEQ. V lost 4 bases to trimming and J lost 3 bases, with 12 bases between them. There are 15 residues in the CDR3. CDR3 protein: CASSPGRGYTGELFF. In nucleotides, the CDR3 is TGTGCCAGCAGCCCAGGCAGGGGATACACCGGGGAGCTGTTTTTT.

This clone was counted once. V is TRBV5-5 and J is TRBJ2-2; 7 bases map to TRBD2. V dropped 5 bases and J dropped 5; count of bases not matched to a gene: 15. Germline values: CDR1 SGHKS, CDR2 YYEKEE (reference sequence). The CDR3 totals 17 residues. The CDR3 sequence is CASSYLADYRLTGELFF. CDR3 in DNA: TGTGCCAGCAGTTATCTAGCGGACTACAGACTTACCGGGGAGCTGTTTTTT.

The chain combines TRBV6-6 with TRBJ2-3; the match to TRBD2 covers 9 bases. V was clipped by 5 bases and J by 0 bases; unmatched bases: 6. This CDR3 is built from 16 residues. Germline V CDR1 and CDR2: MNHNY, SVGAGI (reference sequence). CDR3 region: CASSKREAYSTDTQYF. The CDR3 DNA is TGTGCCAGCAGTAAGCGGGAGGCCTATAGCACAGATACGCAGTATTTT.

The gene calls are TRBV11-2 and TRBJ2-2; no firm D call. The CDR3 loop spans 11 amino acids. Germline CDR1 SGHAT, CDR2 FQNNGV. V lost 5 bases and J lost 8, with 6 bases in between. The CDR3 loop is CASSLLGELFF. CDR3 bases: TGTGCCAGCAGCCTCCTGGGGGAGCTGTTTTTT.